This T cell receptor (beta chain) was sequenced for a study of blood T cell dynamics during melanoma immunotherapy. Overall study context: Patients with metastatic melanoma got pembrolizumab or nivolumab-ipilimumab as first-line care.

Sample time point: pre-treatment baseline. V was clipped by 3 bases and J by 5 bases; unmatched bases: 3. CDR1 is SQVTM and CDR2 is ANQGSEA in the germline V gene. The CDR3 has 13 residues. Profiled with immunoSEQ multiplex PCR; TCRdb holds only in-frame clones, not every one. The sample records about 10,000 clones, less than 90% being singletons. The TCR sequence derives from a human donor with melanoma. Sample: blood, taken from a patient treated with checkpoint blockade. The rearrangement joins TRBV29-1 to TRBJ1-4, with 7 bases identical to TRBD1. Written as DNA, the CDR3 is TGCAGCGTTGAGAGACAGGGAAATGAAAAACTGTTTTTT. It codes for CSVERQGNEKLFF.